These T cell receptor beta chains were read from a single sample in a study of control samples from healthy donors and cancer patients. Profiled with immunoSEQ multiplex PCR; TCRdb holds only in-frame clones, not every one. The data hold under 450,000 clones, with 75% to 95% observed a single time. The sequenced sample was PBMCs. These receptors all come from a man aged 35 to 55 with head and neck cancer. CDR3s include the opening cysteine and the closing phenylalanine or tryptophan. D genes are given only for firm matches. Only part of the rows carry a size: once, few, many, or a class if the clone is expanded.

J | D | size | V | DNA | CDR3
TRBJ2-2 | NA | NA | TRBV2 | TGTGCCAGCGGCGGGGCAGGACGAGAGACCGGGGAGCTGTTTTTT | CASGGAGRETGELFF
TRBJ2-6 | NA | once | TRBV24-1 | TGTGCCACCAGTGAGGGGAGGAGTGGGGCCAACGTCCTGACTTTC | CATSEGRSGANVLTF
TRBJ1-5 | NA | NA | TRBV18 | TGTGCCAGCTCACCATTTACAGCGATCAATCAGCCCCAGCATTTT | CASSPFTAINQPQHF
TRBJ2-3 | TRBD2 | NA | TRBV27 | TGTGCCAGCAGTTTGGGCGGGAGGGGCCCGGATACGCAGTATTTT | CASSLGGRGPDTQYF
TRBJ1-1 | NA | once | TRBV3-1/TRBV3-2 | TGTGCCAGCAGCCGCTCCGTCACTGAAGCTTTCTTT | CASSRSVTEAFF
TRBJ1-4 | TRBD1 | NA | TRBV27 | TGTGCCAGCAGCTTCGACAGGGGGCATGAAAAACTGTTTTTT | CASSFDRGHEKLFF
TRBJ2-1 | TRBD2 | NA | TRBV19 | TGTGCCAGTAATACCCCCCCCCGAGCGGGGGGACGGGATGAGCAGTTCTTC | CASNTPPRAGGRDEQFF
TRBJ1-4 | NA | NA | TRBV20-1 | TGCAGTGCTAGCTTCAATGAAAAACTGTTTTTT | CSASFNEKLFF
TRBJ2-5 | NA | NA | TRBV7-7 | TGTGCTGTCACGGGTCGGCCGGGGACCCAGTACTTC | CAVTGRPGTQYF
TRBJ2-5 | TRBD1 | NA | TRBV13 | TGTGCCAGCAGCTTAACCCCCTACAGGGGAGCGGTCCAAGAGACCCAGTACTTC | CASSLTPYRGAVQETQYF